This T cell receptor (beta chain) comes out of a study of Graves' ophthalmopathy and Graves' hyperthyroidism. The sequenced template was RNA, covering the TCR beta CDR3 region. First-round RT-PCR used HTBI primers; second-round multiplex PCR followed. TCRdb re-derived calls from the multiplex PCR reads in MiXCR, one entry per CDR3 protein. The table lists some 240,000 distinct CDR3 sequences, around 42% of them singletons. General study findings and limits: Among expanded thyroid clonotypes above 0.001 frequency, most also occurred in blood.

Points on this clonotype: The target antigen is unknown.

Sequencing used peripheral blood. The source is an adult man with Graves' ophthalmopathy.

The CDR3 DNA reads as TGCAGCGTTTGGTCAGGGCTGGTTAACACTGAAGCTTTCTTT. Translation: CSVWSGLVNTEAFF. The chain recombines TRBV29-1 with TRBJ1-1, with D perhaps TRBD1 (5 bases). The length of the CDR3 is 14 residues. The germline V gene has CDR1 SQVTM and CDR2 ANQGSEA. V dropped 5 bases and J dropped 2 bases, with 15 bases sitting between them.